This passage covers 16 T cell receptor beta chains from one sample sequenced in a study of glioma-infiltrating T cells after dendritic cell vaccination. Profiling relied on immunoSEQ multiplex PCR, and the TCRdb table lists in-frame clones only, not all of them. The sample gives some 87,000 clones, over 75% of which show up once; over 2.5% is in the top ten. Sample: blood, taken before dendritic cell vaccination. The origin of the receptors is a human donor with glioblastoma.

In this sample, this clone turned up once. Here the CDR3 DNA reads TGTGCCAGCAGCGCGGACCGGGGCGGGGGGCAGTACTTC. As protein: CASSADRGGGQYF. This chain joins TRBV2 and TRBJ2-7; 7 bases map to TRBD2. The CDR3 is made up of 13 amino acids. V dropped 6 bases and J dropped 9; count of bases not matched to a gene: 11. Germline V gene sequence: CDR1 SNHLY, CDR2 FYNNEI.

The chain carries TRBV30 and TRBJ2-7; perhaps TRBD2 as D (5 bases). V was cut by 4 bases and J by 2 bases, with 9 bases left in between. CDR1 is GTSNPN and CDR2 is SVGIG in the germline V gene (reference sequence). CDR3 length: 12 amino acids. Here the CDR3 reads CAWIAGPYEQYF. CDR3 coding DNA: TGTGCCTGGATCGCGGGTCCCTACGAGCAGTACTTC.

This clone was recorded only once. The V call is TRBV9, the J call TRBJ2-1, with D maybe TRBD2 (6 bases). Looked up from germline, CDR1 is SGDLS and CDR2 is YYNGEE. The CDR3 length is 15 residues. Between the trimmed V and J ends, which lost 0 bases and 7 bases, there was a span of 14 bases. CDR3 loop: CASSVVGGMRNEQFF. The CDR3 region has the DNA TGTGCCAGCAGCGTAGTTGGCGGGATGAGGAATGAGCAGTTCTTC.

For the CDR3, the DNA is TGTGCCAGTAGGTCGGGGGAGGGGAATAATCAGCCCCAGCATTTT. It translates to CASRSGEGNNQPQHF. V is TRBV19 and J is TRBJ1-5, with D perhaps TRBD1 (5 bases). The V end lost 6 bases, the J end lost 4 bases, and 16 bases lay between the germline ends. Germline V gives CDR1 LNHDA, CDR2 SQIVND (reference sequence). The CDR3 is 15 residues long.

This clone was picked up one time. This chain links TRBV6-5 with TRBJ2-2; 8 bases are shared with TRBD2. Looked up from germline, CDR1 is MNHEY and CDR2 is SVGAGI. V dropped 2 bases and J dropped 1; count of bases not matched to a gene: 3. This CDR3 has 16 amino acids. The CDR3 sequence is CASSYHSGKNTGELFF. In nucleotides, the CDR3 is TGTGCCAGCAGTTACCATAGCGGGAAGAACACCGGGGAGCTGTTTTTT.

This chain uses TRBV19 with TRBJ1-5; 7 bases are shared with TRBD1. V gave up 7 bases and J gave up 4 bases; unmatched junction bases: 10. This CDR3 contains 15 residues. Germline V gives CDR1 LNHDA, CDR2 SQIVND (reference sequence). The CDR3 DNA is TGTGCCAGTACCCGGGTCCAGGGGGTTAATCAGCCCCAGCATTTT. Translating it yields CASTRVQGVNQPQHF.

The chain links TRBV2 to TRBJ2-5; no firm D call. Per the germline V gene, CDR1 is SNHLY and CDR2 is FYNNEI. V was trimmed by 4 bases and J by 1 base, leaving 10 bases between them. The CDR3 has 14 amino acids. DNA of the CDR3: TGTGCCAGCAGTGCGAGCGCCACCCAAGAGACCCAGTACTTC. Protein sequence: CASSASATQETQYF.

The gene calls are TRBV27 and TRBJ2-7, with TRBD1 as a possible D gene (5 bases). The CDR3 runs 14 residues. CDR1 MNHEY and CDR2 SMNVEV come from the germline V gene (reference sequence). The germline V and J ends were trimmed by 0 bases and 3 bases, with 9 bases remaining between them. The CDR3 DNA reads TGTGCCAGCAGTTTATCGGGGCTCTACTACGAGCAGTACTTC. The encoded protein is CASSLSGLYYEQYF.

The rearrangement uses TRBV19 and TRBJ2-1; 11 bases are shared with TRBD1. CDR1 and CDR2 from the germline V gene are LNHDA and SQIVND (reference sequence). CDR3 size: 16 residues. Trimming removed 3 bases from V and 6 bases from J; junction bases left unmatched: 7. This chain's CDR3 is CASSMDRGRETNEQFF. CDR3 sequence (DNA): TGTGCCAGTAGTATGGACAGGGGGCGGGAGACCAATGAGCAGTTCTTC.

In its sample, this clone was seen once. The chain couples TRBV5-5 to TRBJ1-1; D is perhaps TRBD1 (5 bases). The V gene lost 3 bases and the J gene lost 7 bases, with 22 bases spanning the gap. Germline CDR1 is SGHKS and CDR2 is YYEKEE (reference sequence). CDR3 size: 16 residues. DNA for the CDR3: TGTGCCAGCAGCTCCGGGAGAGGGGATATCAACGTTGAAGCTTTCTTT. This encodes CASSSGRGDINVEAFF.

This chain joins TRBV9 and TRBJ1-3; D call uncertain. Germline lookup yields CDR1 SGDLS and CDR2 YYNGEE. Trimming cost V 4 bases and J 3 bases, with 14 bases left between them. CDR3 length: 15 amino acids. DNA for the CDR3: TGTGCCAGCAGCTCCAACTCCGGGTTTGGAAACACCATATATTTT. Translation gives CASSSNSGFGNTIYF.

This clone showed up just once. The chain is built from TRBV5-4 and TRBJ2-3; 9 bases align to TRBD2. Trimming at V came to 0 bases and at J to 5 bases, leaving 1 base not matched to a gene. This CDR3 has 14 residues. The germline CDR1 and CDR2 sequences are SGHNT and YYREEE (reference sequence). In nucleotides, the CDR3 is TGTGCCAGCAGCTTGGCGACTAGCGGAGATACGCAGTATTTT. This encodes CASSLATSGDTQYF.

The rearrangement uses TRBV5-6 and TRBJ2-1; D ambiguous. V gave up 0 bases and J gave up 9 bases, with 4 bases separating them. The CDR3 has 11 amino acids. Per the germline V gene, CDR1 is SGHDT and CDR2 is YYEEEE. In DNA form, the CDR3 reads TGTGCCAGCAGCTTGGGTAGTGAGCAGTTCTTC. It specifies CASSLGSEQFF.

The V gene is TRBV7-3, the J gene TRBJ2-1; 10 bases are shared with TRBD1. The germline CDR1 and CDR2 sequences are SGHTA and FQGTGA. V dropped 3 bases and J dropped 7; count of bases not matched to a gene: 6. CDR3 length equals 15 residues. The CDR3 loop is CASSFGTGVENEQFF. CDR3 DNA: TGTGCCAGCAGCTTCGGGACAGGGGTTGAGAATGAGCAGTTCTTC.

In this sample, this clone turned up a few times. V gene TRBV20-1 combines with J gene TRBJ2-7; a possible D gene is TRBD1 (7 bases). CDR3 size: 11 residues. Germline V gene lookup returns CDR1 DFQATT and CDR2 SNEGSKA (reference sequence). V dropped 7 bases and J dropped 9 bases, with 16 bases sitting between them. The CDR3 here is CSGGTADGQYF. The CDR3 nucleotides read TGCAGTGGCGGGACAGCTGATGGGCAGTACTTC.

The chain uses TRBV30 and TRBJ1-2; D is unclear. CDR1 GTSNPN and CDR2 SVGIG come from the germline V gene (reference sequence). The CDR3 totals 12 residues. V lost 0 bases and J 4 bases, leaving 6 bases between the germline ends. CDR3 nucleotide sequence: TGTGCCTGGAGTGTATCGGGCTATGGCTACACCTTC. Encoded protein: CAWSVSGYGYTF.